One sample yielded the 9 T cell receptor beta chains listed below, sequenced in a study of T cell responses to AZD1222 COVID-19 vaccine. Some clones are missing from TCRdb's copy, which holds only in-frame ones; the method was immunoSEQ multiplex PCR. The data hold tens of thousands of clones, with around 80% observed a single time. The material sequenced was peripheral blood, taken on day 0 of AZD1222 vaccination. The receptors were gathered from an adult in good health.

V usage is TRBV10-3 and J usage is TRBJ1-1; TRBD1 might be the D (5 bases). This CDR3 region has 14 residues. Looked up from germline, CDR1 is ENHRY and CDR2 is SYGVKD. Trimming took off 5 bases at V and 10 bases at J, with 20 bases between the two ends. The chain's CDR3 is CAISLRDGEGAAFF. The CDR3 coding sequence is TGTGCCATCAGTCTCCGGGACGGGGAAGGTGCAGCTTTCTTT.

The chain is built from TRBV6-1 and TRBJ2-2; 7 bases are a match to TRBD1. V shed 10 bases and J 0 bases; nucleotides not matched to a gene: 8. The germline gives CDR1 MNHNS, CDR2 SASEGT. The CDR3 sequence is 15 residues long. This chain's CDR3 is CATIDRATNTGELFF. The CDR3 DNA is TGTGCCACCATAGACAGGGCGACGAACACCGGGGAGCTGTTTTTT.

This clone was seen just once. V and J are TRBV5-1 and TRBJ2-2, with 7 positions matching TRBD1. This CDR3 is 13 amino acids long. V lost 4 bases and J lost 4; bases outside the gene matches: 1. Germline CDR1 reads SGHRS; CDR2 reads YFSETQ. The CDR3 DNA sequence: TGCGCCAGCAGCCGGGACAGCACCGGGGAGCTGTTTTTT. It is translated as CASSRDSTGELFF.

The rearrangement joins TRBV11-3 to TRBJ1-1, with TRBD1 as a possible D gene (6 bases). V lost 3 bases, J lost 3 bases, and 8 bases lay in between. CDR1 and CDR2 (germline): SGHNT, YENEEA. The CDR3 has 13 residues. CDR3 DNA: TGTGCCAGCAGCTTGGGGGGGCACACTGAAGCTTTCTTT. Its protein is CASSLGGHTEAFF.

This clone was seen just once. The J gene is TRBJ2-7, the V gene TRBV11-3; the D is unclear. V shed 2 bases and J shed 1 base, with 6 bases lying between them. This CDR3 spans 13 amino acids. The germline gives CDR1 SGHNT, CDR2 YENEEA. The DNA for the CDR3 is TGTGCCAGCAGCTTATACAGTTCCTACGAGCAGTACTTC. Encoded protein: CASSLYSSYEQYF. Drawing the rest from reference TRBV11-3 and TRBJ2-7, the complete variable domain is EAGVVQSPRYKIIEKKQPVAFWCNPISGHNTLYWYLQNLGQGPELLIRYENEEAVDDSQLPKDRFSAERLKGVDSTLKIQPAELGDSAVYLCASSLYSSYEQYFGPGTRLTVT.

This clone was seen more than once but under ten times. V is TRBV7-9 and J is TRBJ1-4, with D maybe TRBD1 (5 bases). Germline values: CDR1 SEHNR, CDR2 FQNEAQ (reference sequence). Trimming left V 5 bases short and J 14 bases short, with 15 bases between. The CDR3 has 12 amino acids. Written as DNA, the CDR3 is TGTGCCAGCAGCCGACAGACTGAGGCCCTGTTTTTT. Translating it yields CASSRQTEALFF.

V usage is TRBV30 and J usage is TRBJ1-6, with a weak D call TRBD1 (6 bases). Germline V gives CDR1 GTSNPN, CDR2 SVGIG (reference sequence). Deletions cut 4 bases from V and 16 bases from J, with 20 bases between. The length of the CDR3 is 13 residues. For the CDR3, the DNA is TGTGCCTGGATGGCCCCCGGGGGGGCCACACTCCACTTT. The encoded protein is CAWMAPGGATLHF.

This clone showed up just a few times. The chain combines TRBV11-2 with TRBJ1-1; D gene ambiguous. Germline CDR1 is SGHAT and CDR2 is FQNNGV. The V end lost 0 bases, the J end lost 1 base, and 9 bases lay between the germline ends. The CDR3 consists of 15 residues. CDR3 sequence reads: CASSLEPDGNTEAFF. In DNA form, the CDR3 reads TGTGCCAGCAGCTTAGAGCCGGACGGGAACACTGAAGCTTTCTTT.

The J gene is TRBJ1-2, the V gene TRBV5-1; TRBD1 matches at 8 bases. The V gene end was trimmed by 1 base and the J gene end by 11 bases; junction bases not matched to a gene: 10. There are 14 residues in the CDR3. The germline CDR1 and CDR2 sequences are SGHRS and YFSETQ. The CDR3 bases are TGCGCCAGCAGCTTGCGACAACCAGGGGGCCTGTACACCTTC. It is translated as CASSLRQPGGLYTF.